Below, 13 T cell receptor beta chains from the same sample are listed, as sequenced in a study of blood T cell repertoires in COVID-19. TCRdb's copy holds only in-frame clones and misses some; the assay was immunoSEQ multiplex PCR. The data contain about 120,000 clones, 75% to 90% of them singletons. Material for sequencing was peripheral blood. The receptors derive from a man aged 25 to 40 with acute or convalescent COVID-19.

V usage is TRBV19 and J usage is TRBJ2-3; 15 bases map to TRBD2. The V gene end was trimmed by 4 bases and the J gene end by 7 bases; junction bases not matched to a gene: 15. This CDR3 contains 19 residues. Germline V CDR1 and CDR2: LNHDA, SQIVND (reference sequence). The CDR3 region has the DNA TGTGCCAGTAGTAGGGGAATCGGACTAGCGGGGGGGCCCGTTTATACGCAGTATTTT. Translation: CASSRGIGLAGGPVYTQYF. The complete variable domain, with remaining parts taken from reference TRBV19 and TRBJ2-3, reads DGGITQSPKYLFRKEGQNVTLSCEQNLNHDAMYWYRQDPGQGLRLIYYSQIVNDFQKGDIAEGYSVSREKKESFPLTVTSAQKNPTAFYLCASSRGIGLAGGPVYTQYFGPGTRLTVL.

The chain uses TRBV19 and TRBJ2-1; 11 bases are shared with TRBD2. This CDR3 has 14 amino acids. J gave up 9 bases and V 2 bases, and 3 bases lay outside the gene matches. The germline CDR1 and CDR2 sequences are LNHDA and SQIVND (reference sequence). CDR3 bases: TGTGCCAGTAGTATAAGGCTAGCGGGAGGTGAGCAGTTCTTC. Amino acids: CASSIRLAGGEQFF.

The chain links TRBV9 to TRBJ2-5; 9 bases fit TRBD2. The junction had 0 bases not matched to a gene; V was cut back by 3 bases and J by 3 bases. The CDR3 sequence is 13 residues long. Germline lookup yields CDR1 SGDLS and CDR2 YYNGEE. The CDR3 sequence: CASSGLAEETQYF. In nucleotides, the CDR3 is TGTGCCAGCAGCGGACTAGCGGAAGAGACCCAGTACTTC.

This chain links TRBV3-1 (or the pseudogene TRBV3-2) with TRBJ2-1, with 10 bases identical to TRBD1. Germline trimming cut 0 bases from V and 9 bases from J; bases unmatched to any gene: 14. The CDR3 spans 18 residues. In germline, CDR1 is LGHDT, CDR2 YNNKEL (reference sequence). In DNA, the CDR3 is TGTGCCAGCAGCCAAGATGAGGGCCCCGGGACAGGGGCGCGTGAGCAGTTCTTC. Protein: CASSQDEGPGTGAREQFF.

This chain links TRBV6-1 with TRBJ2-7; 7 nucleotides agree with TRBD2. The V gene end was trimmed by 2 bases and the J gene end by 2 bases; junction bases not matched to a gene: 12. The CDR3 sequence is 17 residues long. Germline V gene data show CDR1 as MNHNS and CDR2 as SASEGT. As DNA, the CDR3 is TGTGCCAGCAGTGAATATGCGGGGGTTTGGTCCGCCTACGAGCAGTACTTC. Amino acids: CASSEYAGVWSAYEQYF.

The chain carries TRBV9 and TRBJ2-2; 11 bases match TRBD2. The CDR3 is made up of 14 amino acids. The germline CDR1 and CDR2 sequences are SGDLS and YYNGEE. The ends lost 5 bases at V and 7 bases at J; junction bases unmatched: 4. The chain's CDR3 is CASRTSGVNGELFF. CDR3 DNA sequence: TGTGCCAGCAGGACTAGCGGGGTTAACGGGGAGCTGTTTTTT.

The chain links TRBV4-2 to TRBJ2-3; TRBD2 aligns across 7 bases. Germline CDR1 and CDR2: LGHNA and YNFKEQ. The CDR3 is made up of 19 amino acids. The junction had 18 bases not matched to a gene; V was cut back by 2 bases and J by 4 bases. This CDR3 reads CASSQTWTRYTEQPDTQYF. CDR3 nucleotide sequence: TGTGCCAGCAGCCAAACCTGGACTAGGTACACCGAGCAGCCAGATACGCAGTATTTT.

V usage is TRBV4-2 and J usage is TRBJ2-7, with D possibly TRBD2 on 7 matching bases. Germline V gene data show CDR1 as LGHNA and CDR2 as YNFKEQ. There are 15 residues in the CDR3. Trimming removed 0 bases from V and 5 bases from J, with 14 bases in between. CDR3: CASSQDGGGRDEQYF. The DNA of the CDR3 is TGTGCCAGCAGCCAAGATGGCGGGGGCAGGGACGAGCAGTACTTC.

The J gene is TRBJ2-7, the V gene TRBV19; D is perhaps TRBD2 (5 bases). Germline V gene data show CDR1 as LNHDA and CDR2 as SQIVND (reference sequence). V lost 5 bases and J 2 bases, leaving 19 bases between the germline ends. The CDR3 is 16 residues long. CDR3 sequence: CASSERGISFPYEQYF. The CDR3 nucleotides read TGTGCCAGTAGTGAGAGAGGGATCAGTTTCCCCTACGAGCAGTACTTC.

This clone was counted between two and nine times. The CDR3 nucleotides are TGTGCCAGCTCTAAAGGGGTCCATCAAGGCTACACCTTC. Protein product: CASSKGVHQGYTF. The chain is built from TRBV6-5 and TRBJ1-2, with D tentatively TRBD1 (5 bases). Trimming left V 8 bases short and J 8 bases short, with 18 bases between. The CDR3 contains 13 residues. Per germline, CDR1 MNHEY and CDR2 SVGAGI.

The chain joins TRBV15 to TRBJ2-1; D gene uncertain. This CDR3 is built from 15 residues. Germline V gene data show CDR1 as LNHNV and CDR2 as YYDKDF (reference sequence). Trimming removed 3 bases from V and 8 bases from J, with 17 bases in between. The CDR3 region is CATSRAPPSRDEQFF. The CDR3 bases are TGTGCCACCAGCAGGGCCCCTCCAAGTCGGGATGAGCAGTTCTTC.

The rearrangement links TRBV9 to TRBJ1-1; possibly TRBD1 for D (6 bases). CDR3 length equals 15 residues. Trimming pared 2 bases from V and 1 base from J, leaving 12 bases between. The germline CDR1 and CDR2 sequences are SGDLS and YYNGEE. This CDR3 reads CASSVSGETNTEAFF. The CDR3 DNA reads TGTGCCAGCAGCGTGTCAGGGGAGACGAACACTGAAGCTTTCTTT.

The chain is built from TRBV4-1 and TRBJ2-3; tentative D call: TRBD2 (6 bases). Germline V gene sequence: CDR1 MGHRA, CDR2 YSYEKL. V lost 5 bases to trimming and J lost 3 bases, with 12 bases between them. The CDR3 is made up of 14 amino acids. As DNA, the CDR3 is TGCGCCAGCAGCGTCACGGAGGGGACAGATACGCAGTATTTT. Protein: CASSVTEGTDTQYF.